This T cell receptor beta chain is from a study of blood T cell repertoires in COVID-19. Overall study context: The cDNA or gDNA used as material had been derived from T cells, B-cell-depleted T cells, or PBMCs.

As handled by the study authors: By means of reference gene primer amplification, nucleated cell counts were estimated. Only in-frame clones appear in the TCRdb table, and some are missing; sequencing was by immunoSEQ multiplex PCR. The D gene and trimming were derived from the DNA, and the V and J assignments and clone size from that table. Of approximately 30,000 clones listed, roughly 91% are singletons. This CDR3 is 10 amino acids long. The specimen sequenced was peripheral blood. V gene TRBV21-1 combines with J gene TRBJ1-2; TRBD1, the table's D call, was not compared with the DNA. TRBV21-1 is given as a pseudogene. This clonotype was obtained from a human donor with active COVID-19. The donor label of this sample is uncertain. CDR3 region: CASSPGCYTF. CDR3 sequence (DNA): TGTGCCAGCAGCCCAGGGTGCTACACCTTC.